The T cell receptor beta chain under discussion was sequenced for a study of blood T cells in healthy people across ages. In germline, CDR1 is ENHRY, CDR2 SYGVKD. The CDR3 is 14 residues long. Primed by a sample-barcoded 5' primer and a J-beta primer mix, a second PCR proceeded for about 6 to 12 cycles. Each cDNA molecule received a tag from a template-switch adaptor that had 12 random nucleotides. Each CDR3 protein is one row after TCRdb ran MiXCR on the 5' RACE reads. The data contain 500,000 to 550,000 distinct CDR3 sequences, 24% of them singletons. Separately, the same data were catalogued under a study of T cells of mothers and their children. That investigation notes: RNA was extracted, and all of it went into cDNA synthesis at around 1.4 ug per 15 ul. Addition of sample barcodes and 2-4 random nucleotides occurred through the M1S primer of the second PCR. Normalized overlap was always slightly, never significantly, higher in related than unrelated mother-child pairs.

Sequencing was done on a sample of blood. This rearrangement joins TRBV10-3 to TRBJ2-5; a weak D match, TRBD1 (6 bases). The J call may be incorrect, as the DNA end agrees better with TRBJ2-7. The clonotype comes from a boy younger than 18 in good health. The CDR3 is CAISDRGSLDEQYF. In DNA form, the CDR3 reads TGTGCCATCAGTGACAGGGGATCTTTGGACGAGCAGTACTTC.